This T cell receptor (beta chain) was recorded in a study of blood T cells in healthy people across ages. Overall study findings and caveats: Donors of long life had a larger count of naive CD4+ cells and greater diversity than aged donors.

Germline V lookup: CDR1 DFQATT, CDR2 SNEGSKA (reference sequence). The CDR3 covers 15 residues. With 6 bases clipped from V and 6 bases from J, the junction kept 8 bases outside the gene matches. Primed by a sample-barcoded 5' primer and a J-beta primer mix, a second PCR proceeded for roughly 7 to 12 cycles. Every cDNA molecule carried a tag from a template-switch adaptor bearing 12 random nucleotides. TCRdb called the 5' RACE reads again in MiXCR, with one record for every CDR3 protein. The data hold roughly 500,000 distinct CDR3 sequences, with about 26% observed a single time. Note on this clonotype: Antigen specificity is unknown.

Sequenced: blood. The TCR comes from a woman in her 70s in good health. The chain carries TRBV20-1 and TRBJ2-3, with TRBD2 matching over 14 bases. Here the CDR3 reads CSATTSGGAFDTQYF. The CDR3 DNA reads TGCAGTGCCACGACTAGCGGGGGGGCATTTGATACGCAGTATTTT.